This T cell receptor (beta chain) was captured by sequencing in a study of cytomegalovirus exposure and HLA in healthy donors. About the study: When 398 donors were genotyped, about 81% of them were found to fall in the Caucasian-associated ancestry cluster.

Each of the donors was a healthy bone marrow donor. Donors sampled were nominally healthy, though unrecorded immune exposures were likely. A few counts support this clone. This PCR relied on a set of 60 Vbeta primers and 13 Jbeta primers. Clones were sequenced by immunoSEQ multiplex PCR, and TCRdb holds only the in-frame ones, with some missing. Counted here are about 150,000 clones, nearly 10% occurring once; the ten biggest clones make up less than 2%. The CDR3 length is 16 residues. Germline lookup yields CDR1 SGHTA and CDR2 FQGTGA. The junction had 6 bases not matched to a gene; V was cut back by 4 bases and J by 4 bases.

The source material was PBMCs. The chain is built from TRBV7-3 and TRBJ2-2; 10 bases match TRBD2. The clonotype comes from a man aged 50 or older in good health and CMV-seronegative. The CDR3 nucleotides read TGTGCCAGCAGCTCCCCAGCGGGAGGGCTCACCGGGGAGCTGTTTTTT. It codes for CASSSPAGGLTGELFF.